The source of this T cell receptor beta chain is a study of CD8+ T cells in alopecia areata. Whole-study context: At a dose of 5 to 10 mg twice daily, oral tofacitinib was given to treated patients. Study-level findings and limits: Compared with mice, patients displayed less clear TCR sharing, possibly for HLA-related reasons. Clonality in lesional scalp, especially alopecia totalis/universalis, exceeded that of normal scalp.

Peripheral blood samples and lesional scalp punch biopsies were obtained from alopecia areata patients. Between the trimmed V and J ends, which lost 7 bases and 4 bases, there was a span of 10 bases. CDR1 is DFQATT and CDR2 is SNEGSKA in the germline V gene (reference sequence). This CDR3 is built from 11 residues. Extracted RNA was reverse transcribed into cDNA, the sequencing template. Assay used: immunoSEQ multiplex PCR; TCRdb lists only in-frame clones, some missing. This sample carries about 140,000 clones, around three fifths of them seen once, and the ten largest clones take about 6.8%. Notes on this clone: The antigen is undetermined.

The chain links TRBV20-1 to TRBJ1-2; D not resolved. The receptor's source is a human donor with alopecia areata. Specimen: CD4+ T cells sorted from blood, collected at week 0. CDR3 DNA sequence: TGCAGTGTCCGCCCTGGCTATGGCTACACCTTC. Its translation: CSVRPGYGYTF.